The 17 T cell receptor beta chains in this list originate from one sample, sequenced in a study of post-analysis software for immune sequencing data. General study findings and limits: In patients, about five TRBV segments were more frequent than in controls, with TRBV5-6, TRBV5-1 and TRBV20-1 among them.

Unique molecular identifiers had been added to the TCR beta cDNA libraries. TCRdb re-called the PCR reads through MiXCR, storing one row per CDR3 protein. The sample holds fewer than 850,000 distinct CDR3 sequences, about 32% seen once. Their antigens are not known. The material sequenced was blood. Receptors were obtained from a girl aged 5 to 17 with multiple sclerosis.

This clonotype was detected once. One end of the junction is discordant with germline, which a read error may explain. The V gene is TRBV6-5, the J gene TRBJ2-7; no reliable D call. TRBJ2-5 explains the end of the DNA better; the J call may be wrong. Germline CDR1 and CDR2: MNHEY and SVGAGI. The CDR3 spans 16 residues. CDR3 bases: TGTACCAGCAGTTACGGGCCGGTTATTACACGAGAGACCCAGTACTTC. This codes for CTSSYGPVITRETQYF.

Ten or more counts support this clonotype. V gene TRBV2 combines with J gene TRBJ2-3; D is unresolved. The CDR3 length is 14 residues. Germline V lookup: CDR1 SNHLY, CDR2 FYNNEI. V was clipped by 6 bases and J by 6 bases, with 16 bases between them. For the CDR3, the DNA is TGTGCCAGCAGCTATACACGAAAGTGGGATACGCAGTATTTT. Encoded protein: CASSYTRKWDTQYF.

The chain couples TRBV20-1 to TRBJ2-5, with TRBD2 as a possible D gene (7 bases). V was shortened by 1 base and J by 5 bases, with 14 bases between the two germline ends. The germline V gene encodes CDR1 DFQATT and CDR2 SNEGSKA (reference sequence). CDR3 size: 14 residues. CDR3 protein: CSARGGGAWETQYF. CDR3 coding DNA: TGCAGTGCTAGAGGTGGGGGGGCATGGGAGACCCAGTACTTC.

The CDR3 protein is CASTPAGSTDTQYF. The DNA for the CDR3 is TGTGCCAGCACCCCGGCGGGATCCACAGATACGCAGTATTTT. The V gene is TRBV3-1, the J gene TRBJ2-3; a possible D gene is TRBD2 (6 bases). Germline assignment: CDR1 LGHDT and CDR2 YNNKEL (reference sequence). Between the trimmed V and J ends, which lost 7 bases and 2 bases, there was a span of 13 bases. This CDR3 has 14 residues.

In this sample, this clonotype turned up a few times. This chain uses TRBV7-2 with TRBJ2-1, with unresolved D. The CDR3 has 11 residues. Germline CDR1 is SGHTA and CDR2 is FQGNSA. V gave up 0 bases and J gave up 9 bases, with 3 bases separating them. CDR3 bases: TGTGCCAGCAGCTTAGCGAGTGAGCAGTTCTTC. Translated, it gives CASSLASEQFF.

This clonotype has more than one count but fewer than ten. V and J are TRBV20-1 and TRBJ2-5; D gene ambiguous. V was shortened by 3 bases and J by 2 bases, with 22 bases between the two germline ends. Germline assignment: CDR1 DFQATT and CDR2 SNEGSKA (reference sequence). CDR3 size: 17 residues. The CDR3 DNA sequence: TGCAGTGCTAGTTCCAGCCAGCATCCGACCTTTCAAGAGACCCAGTACTTC. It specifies CSASSSQHPTFQETQYF.

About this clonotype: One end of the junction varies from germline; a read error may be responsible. CDR3: CATSRGIVGYTF. The CDR3 DNA reads TGTGCCACTAGCAGAGGAATCGTAGGCTACACCTTC. This sequence joins TRBV15 and TRBJ1-2; D remains ambiguous. The CDR3 runs 12 residues. Germline CDR1 LNHNV, CDR2 YYDKDF (reference sequence).

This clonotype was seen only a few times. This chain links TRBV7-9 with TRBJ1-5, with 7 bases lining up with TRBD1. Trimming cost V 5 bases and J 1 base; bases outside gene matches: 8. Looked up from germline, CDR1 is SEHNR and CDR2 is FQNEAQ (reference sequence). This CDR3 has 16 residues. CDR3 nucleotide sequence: TGTGCCAGCAGCCCAGACAGGGATAGGAGCAATCAGCCCCAGCATTTT. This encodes CASSPDRDRSNQPQHF.

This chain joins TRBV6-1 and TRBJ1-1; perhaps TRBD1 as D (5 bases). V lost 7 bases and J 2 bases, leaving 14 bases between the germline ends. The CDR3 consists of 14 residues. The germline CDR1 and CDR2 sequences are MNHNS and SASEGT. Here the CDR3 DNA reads TGTGCCAGCACCCAGACAGCGGTAAACACTGAAGCTTTCTTT. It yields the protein CASTQTAVNTEAFF.

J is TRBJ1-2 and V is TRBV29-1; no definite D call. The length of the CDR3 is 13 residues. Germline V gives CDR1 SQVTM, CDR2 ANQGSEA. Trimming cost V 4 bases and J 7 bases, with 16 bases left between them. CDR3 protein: CSVAGSAYIGYTF. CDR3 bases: TGCAGCGTTGCGGGCAGTGCCTACATTGGCTACACCTTC.

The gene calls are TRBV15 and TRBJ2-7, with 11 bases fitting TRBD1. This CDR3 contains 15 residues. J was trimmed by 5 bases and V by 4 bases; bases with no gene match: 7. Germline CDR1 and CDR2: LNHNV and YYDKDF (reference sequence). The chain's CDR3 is CATSKDRGLCDEQYF. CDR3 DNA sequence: TGTGCCACCAGCAAGGACAGGGGGCTCTGCGACGAGCAGTACTTC.

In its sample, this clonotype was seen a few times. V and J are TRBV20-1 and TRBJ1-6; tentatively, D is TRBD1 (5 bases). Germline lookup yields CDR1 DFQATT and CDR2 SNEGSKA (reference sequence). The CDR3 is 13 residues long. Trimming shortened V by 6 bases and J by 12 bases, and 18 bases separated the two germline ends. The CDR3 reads CSAVGGAWEPLHF. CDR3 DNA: TGCAGTGCGGTGGGAGGGGCCTGGGAACCCCTCCACTTT.

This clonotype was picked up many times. The CDR3 nucleotides are TGCAGCGTTGAAGAGGGCTACGAGCAGTACTTC. As protein: CSVEEGYEQYF. This chain uses TRBV29-1 with TRBJ2-7, with D unresolved. The V end was cut by 0 bases, the J end by 3 bases, with 3 bases between. Germline CDR1 SQVTM, CDR2 ANQGSEA. The CDR3 covers 11 residues.

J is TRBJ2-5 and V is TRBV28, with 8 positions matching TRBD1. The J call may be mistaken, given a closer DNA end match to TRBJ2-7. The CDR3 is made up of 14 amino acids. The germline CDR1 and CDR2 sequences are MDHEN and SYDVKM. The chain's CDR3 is CASSFAGTGYEQYF. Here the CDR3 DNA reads TGTGCCAGCAGTTTCGCCGGGACAGGTTACGAGCAGTACTTC.

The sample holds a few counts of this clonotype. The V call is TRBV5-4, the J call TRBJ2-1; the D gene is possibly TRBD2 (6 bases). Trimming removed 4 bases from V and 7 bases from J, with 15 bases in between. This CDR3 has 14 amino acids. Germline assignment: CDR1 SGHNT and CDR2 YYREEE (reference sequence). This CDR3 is CASSARRGQNEQFF. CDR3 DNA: TGTGCCAGCAGCGCTCGGAGGGGCCAGAATGAGCAGTTCTTC.

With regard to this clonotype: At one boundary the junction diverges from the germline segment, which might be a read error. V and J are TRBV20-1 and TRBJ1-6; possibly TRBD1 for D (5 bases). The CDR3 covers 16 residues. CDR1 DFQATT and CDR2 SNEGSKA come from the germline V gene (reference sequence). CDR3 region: CSARDSDTYYNSPLHF. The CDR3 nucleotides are TGCAGTGCCAGAGATTCGGACACCTACTATAATTCACCCCTCCACTTT.

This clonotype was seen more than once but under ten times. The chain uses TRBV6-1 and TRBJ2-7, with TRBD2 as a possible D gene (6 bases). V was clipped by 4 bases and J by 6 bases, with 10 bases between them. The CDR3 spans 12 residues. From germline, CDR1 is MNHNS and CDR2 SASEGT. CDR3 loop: CASSVGTGEQYF. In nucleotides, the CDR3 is TGTGCCAGCAGTGTCGGGACTGGCGAGCAGTACTTC.